Sequencing of this T cell receptor (beta chain) was carried out in a study of cytomegalovirus exposure and HLA in healthy donors. General study findings and limits: Within an earlier analysis, most TCR beta V segments proved productive either about 87% or about 30% of the time.

It was with 60 Vbeta and 13 Jbeta primers that the PCR ran. The assay was immunoSEQ multiplex PCR, and TCRdb's table has in-frame clones only and misses some. The top ten clones hold roughly 1.8% of a sample with over 100,000 clones, 60% to 85% of them seen once. Turning to this clone: The antigen remains undetermined.

The germline CDR1 and CDR2 sequences are MDHEN and SYDVKM. The CDR3 sequence is 12 residues long. With 3 bases removed from V and 12 bases from J, the gap between germline ends came to 12 bases. The sample comprised PBMCs. This sequence joins TRBV28 and TRBJ2-1; D call uncertain. This receptor was identified in a female donor in good health and CMV-seropositive. The CDR3 sequence is CASSFGSVGQFF. CDR3 nucleotide sequence: TGTGCCAGCAGTTTTGGCAGCGTAGGGCAGTTCTTC.